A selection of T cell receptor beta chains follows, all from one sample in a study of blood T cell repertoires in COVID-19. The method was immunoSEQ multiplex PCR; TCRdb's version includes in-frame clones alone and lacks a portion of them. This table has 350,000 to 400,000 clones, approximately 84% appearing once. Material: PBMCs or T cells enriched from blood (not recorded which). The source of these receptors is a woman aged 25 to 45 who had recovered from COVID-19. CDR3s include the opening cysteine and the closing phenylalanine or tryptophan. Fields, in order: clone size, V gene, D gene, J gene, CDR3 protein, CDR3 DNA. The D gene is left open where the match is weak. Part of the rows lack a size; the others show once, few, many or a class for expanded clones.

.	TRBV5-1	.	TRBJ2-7	CASSTQHGHSYEQYF	TGCGCCAGCAGCACTCAACACGGACATTCCTACGAGCAGTACTTC
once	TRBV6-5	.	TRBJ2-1	CASSYGGSRQFF	TGTGCCAGCAGTTACGGCGGATCGCGGCAGTTCTTC
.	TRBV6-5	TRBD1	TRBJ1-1	CASTPRGQGSTEAFF	TGTGCCAGCACTCCACGGGGACAGGGATCCACTGAAGCTTTCTTT
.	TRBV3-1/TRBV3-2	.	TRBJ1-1	CASSQGEWNTEAFF	TGTGCCAGCAGCCAAGGTGAGTGGAACACTGAAGCTTTCTTT
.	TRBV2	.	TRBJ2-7	CASRGPRDSSSYEQYF	TGTGCCAGCAGGGGACCCCGGGACTCGAGCTCCTACGAGCAGTACTTC
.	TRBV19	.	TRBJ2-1	CASSLGVSYNEQFF	TGTGCCAGTTCGTTGGGAGTGTCCTACAATGAGCAGTTCTTC
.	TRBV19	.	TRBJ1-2	CASSIWAHGYTF	TGTGCCAGTAGTATCTGGGCCCATGGCTACACCTTC
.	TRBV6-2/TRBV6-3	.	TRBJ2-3	CASSYSASPDTQYF	TGTGCCAGCAGTTATTCAGCGTCCCCAGATACGCAGTATTTT
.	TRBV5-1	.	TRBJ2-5	CASSPFGKQETQYF	TGCGCCAGCAGCCCCTTCGGTAAACAAGAGACCCAGTACTTC
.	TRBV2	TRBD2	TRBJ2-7	CASMSSGSDEQYF	TGTGCCAGCATGAGTAGCGGGAGTGACGAGCAGTACTTC
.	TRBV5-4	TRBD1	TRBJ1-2	CASSLAGGRGINGYTF	TGTGCCAGCAGCTTGGCCGGGGGCAGGGGGATTAATGGCTACACCTTC
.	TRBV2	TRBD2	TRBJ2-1	CASSLAGGTYNEQFF	TGTGCCAGCAGTCTAGCGGGAGGAACCTACAATGAGCAGTTCTTC
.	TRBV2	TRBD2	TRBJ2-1	CASSPGLAGEYEQFF	TGTGCCAGCAGTCCGGGACTAGCGGGAGAATATGAGCAGTTCTTC
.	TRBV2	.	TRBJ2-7	CASSDRRRPYEQYF	TGTGCCAGCAGTGATCGGAGGCGGCCCTACGAGCAGTACTTC